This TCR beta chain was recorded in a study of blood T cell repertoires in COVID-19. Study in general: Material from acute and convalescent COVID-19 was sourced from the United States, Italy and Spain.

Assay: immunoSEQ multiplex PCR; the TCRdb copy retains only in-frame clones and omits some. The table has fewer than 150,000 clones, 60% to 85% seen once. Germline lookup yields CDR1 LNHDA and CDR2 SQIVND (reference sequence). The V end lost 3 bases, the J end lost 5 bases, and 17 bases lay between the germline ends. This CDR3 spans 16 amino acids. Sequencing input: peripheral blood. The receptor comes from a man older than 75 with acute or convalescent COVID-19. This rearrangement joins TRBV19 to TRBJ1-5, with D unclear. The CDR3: CASSIGLEREHQPQHF. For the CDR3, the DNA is TGTGCCAGTAGTATTGGGTTGGAGAGGGAACATCAGCCCCAGCATTTT.